This TCR beta chain was found in a study of blood T cell repertoires in COVID-19. Worth noting for this clone: Other DNA sequences from this sample encode an identical CDR3 as well.

Germline V gene sequence: CDR1 MNHEY, CDR2 SMNVEV (reference sequence). V trimming: 6 bases; J trimming: 0 bases; junction bases outside the gene matches: 4. This CDR3 has 14 residues. This table comes from immunoSEQ multiplex PCR, and its TCRdb copy is limited to in-frame clones, with some not included. The profile shows about 210,000 clones, less than 85% of them singletons. The clonotype comes from a woman in her sixties or seventies with acute or convalescent COVID-19. This chain joins TRBV27 and TRBJ1-2; 7 positions agree with TRBD1. The material sequenced was peripheral blood. CDR3 nucleotides: TGTGCCAGCAGGCGACAGGGTTCTAACTATGGCTACACCTTC. It translates to CASRRQGSNYGYTF.